These T cell receptor beta chains were read from a single sample in a study of cytotoxic CD8 clonotypes in ibrutinib-treated CLL. Data came from immunoSEQ multiplex PCR; TCRdb stores just in-frame clones and leaves some out. The sample has roughly 130,000 clones, under 95% seen once. The source material was PBMCs, sampled after 12 months of ibrutinib treatment. The receptors here all came from a human donor with chronic lymphocytic leukemia. Each CDR3 is given with its conserved first and last residue. D genes are given only for firm matches. A row's size may be missing; if present it is once, few, many or a size class.

TRBD2	once	TRBV7-3	TRBJ2-1	TGTGCCAGCAGCCTGACTAGCGGAGCTTACAATGAGCAGTTCTTC	CASSLTSGAYNEQFF
TRBD2	NA	TRBV27	TRBJ2-1	TGTGCCAGCAGTTCAGCGGGACTAGCGAAGAGCGATGAGCAGTTCTTC	CASSSAGLAKSDEQFF
NA	NA	TRBV7-2	TRBJ1-4	TGTGCCAGCAGCTGGTATGCAACTAATGAAAAACTGTTTTTT	CASSWYATNEKLFF
NA	few	TRBV19	TRBJ1-5	TGTGCCAGTAAAATGGGGAATCAGCCCCAGCATTTT	CASKMGNQPQHF
NA	NA	TRBV6-5	TRBJ1-1	TGTGCCAGCAGCCTCTCCCTTAACTTGAACACTGAAGCTTTCTTT	CASSLSLNLNTEAFF
NA	NA	TRBV6-1	TRBJ1-1	TGTGCCAGCAGTATCTATCAGAACACTGAAGCTTTCTTT	CASSIYQNTEAFF
TRBD2	NA	TRBV28	TRBJ2-2	TGTGCCAGCCATTTACCGGGACTAGCGGGAGGGCCCACCGGGGAGCTGTTTTTT	CASHLPGLAGGPTGELFF
TRBD1	NA	TRBV5-1	TRBJ1-2	TGCGCCAGCAGCCAAGACGCCGCAGGGGGGGTCTATGGCTACACCTTC	CASSQDAAGGVYGYTF
NA	NA	TRBV9	TRBJ1-1	TGTGCCAGCAGCCCGGGATGGTTGAACACTGAAGCTTTCTTT	CASSPGWLNTEAFF
NA	few	TRBV9	TRBJ2-2	TGTGCCAGCAGCGTACCTAGCGAGAACACCGGGGAGCTGTTTTTT	CASSVPSENTGELFF
NA	NA	TRBV27	TRBJ2-3	TGTGCCAGCAGTTTTTTTGCGACCCCCACAGATACGCAGTATTTT	CASSFFATPTDTQYF
NA	NA	TRBV7-6	TRBJ2-3	TGTGCCAGCAGCTCATACATGACAGATACGCAGTATTTT	CASSSYMTDTQYF
NA	NA	TRBV9	TRBJ2-5	TGTGCCAGCAAAGGCAGGCAACAAGAGACCCAGTACTTC	CASKGRQQETQYF
NA	once	TRBV11-2	TRBJ2-7	TGTGCCAGCAGCCTCCCGGTCTTGGGACCCCTCTACTACGAGCAGTACTTC	CASSLPVLGPLYYEQYF
TRBD2	NA	TRBV19	TRBJ2-1	TGTGCCAGTAGTTACCAGCGGGAGGCTGTGAAGTTCTTC	CASSYQREAVKFF
NA	NA	TRBV7-9	TRBJ2-1	TGTGCCAGCAGCTTAGACGGGAGTTTAGGTTGGGATGAGCAGTTCTTC	CASSLDGSLGWDEQFF
TRBD2	NA	TRBV9	TRBJ2-1	TGTGCCAGCAGCTTACTAGCGGGACTCTACAATGAGCAGTTCTTC	CASSLLAGLYNEQFF
NA	NA	TRBV15	TRBJ1-4	TGTGCCACCAGCAGAGGATCCCAGATAACTAATGAAAAACTGTTTTTT	CATSRGSQITNEKLFF